The entry below describes one T cell receptor (beta chain). The antigen is not known. Generated by immunoSEQ multiplex PCR, the TCRdb table keeps only in-frame clones and is missing some. The sample records about 74,000 clones, 70% to 90% being singletons. This entry comes from a study of OX40 agonist ivuxolimab in advanced cancers. General study points: Normalized T-cell clonal expansion was also low in some nonresponders. Averaging showed that CD8+ T cells had more expanded clones than CD4+ did.

This sample comprised CD4+ or CD8+ T cells sorted from blood, obtained in a trial of the OX40 agonist ivuxolimab. The sequence came from an adult with an advanced solid tumor such as melanoma, head and neck, liver or kidney cancer.

CDR3 coding DNA: TGTGCCAGCTCACCACCGCCTCATGGCTACGAGCAGTACTTC. Protein product: CASSPPPHGYEQYF. The rearrangement uses TRBV18 and TRBJ2-7; D gene uncertain. Germline CDR1 reads KGHSH; CDR2 reads LQKENI. The V gene lost 0 bases and the J gene lost 3 bases, with 9 bases spanning the gap. The CDR3 sequence is 14 residues long.